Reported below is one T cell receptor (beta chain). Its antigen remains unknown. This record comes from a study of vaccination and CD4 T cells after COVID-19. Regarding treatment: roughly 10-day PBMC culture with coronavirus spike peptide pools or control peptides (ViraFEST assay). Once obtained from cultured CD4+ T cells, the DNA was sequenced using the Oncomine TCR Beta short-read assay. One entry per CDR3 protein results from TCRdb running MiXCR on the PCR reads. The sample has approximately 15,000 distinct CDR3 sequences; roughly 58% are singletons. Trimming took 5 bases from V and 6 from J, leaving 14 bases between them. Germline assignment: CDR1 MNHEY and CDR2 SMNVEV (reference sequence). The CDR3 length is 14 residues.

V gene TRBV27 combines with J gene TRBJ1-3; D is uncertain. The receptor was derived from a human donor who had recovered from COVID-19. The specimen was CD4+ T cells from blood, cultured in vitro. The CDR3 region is CASSPREGANTIYF. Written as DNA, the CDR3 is TGTGCCAGCAGTCCTCGGGAGGGCGCAAACACCATATATTTT.